The next 31 T cell receptor beta chains were all read from a single sample in a study of cytomegalovirus exposure and HLA in healthy donors. Amplification used 60 Vbeta primers and 13 Jbeta primers. The data were produced by immunoSEQ multiplex PCR, yet TCRdb's version contains in-frame clones alone and is incomplete. Altogether around 150,000 clones are present, approximately 78% being singletons, with the ten largest covering approximately 8.1%. The sequenced material came from PBMCs. Source of these receptors: a woman aged 45-59 years in good health and CMV-seropositive.

The rearrangement joins TRBV11-1 to TRBJ2-7; TRBD2 aligns across 8 bases. V gave up 5 bases and J gave up 2 bases; unmatched junction bases: 11. CDR1 SGHAT and CDR2 FQDESV come from the germline V gene (reference sequence). The CDR3 sequence is 16 residues long. The CDR3 is CASSRYLAGTTYEQYF. Here the CDR3 DNA reads TGTGCCAGCAGCCGATACTTAGCGGGGACGACCTACGAGCAGTACTTC.

The chain carries TRBV5-4 and TRBJ2-7; TRBD1 is a possible D gene (6 bases). From germline, CDR1 is SGHNT and CDR2 YYREEE (reference sequence). Between the trimmed V and J ends, which lost 4 bases and 7 bases, there was a span of 15 bases. CDR3 length: 13 residues. CDR3 sequence reads: CASSITPRGEQYF. For the CDR3, the DNA is TGTGCCAGCAGCATAACTCCCAGGGGTGAGCAGTACTTC.

The chain uses TRBV9 and TRBJ1-1; the D is unclear. Germline V gene data show CDR1 as SGDLS and CDR2 as YYNGEE. Trimming took 8 bases from V and 11 from J, leaving 22 bases between them. This CDR3 comprises 13 residues. The CDR3 DNA is TGTGCCAGTTCTCTAACTCTGGAGACTTATGCTTTCTTT. This gives the protein CASSLTLETYAFF.

The chain is built from TRBV2 and TRBJ1-6, with 9 bases aligning to TRBD1. The CDR3 is made up of 15 amino acids. Trimming at V came to 8 bases and at J to 9 bases, leaving 11 bases not matched to a gene. Germline CDR1 and CDR2: SNHLY and FYNNEI. The CDR3 loop reads CASSGRGQGVSPLHF. The CDR3 nucleotides read TGTGCCAGCTCCGGACGGGGACAGGGAGTTTCACCCCTCCACTTT.

The rearrangement links TRBV7-2 to TRBJ2-2; 8 bases line up with TRBD2. The CDR3 sequence is 16 residues long. The junction had 4 bases not matched to a gene; V was cut back by 3 bases and J by 1 base. CDR1 and CDR2 (germline): SGHTA, FQGNSA. CDR3 in DNA: TGTGCCAGCAGCTTTCAGCTAGCGGGGAACACCGGGGAGCTGTTTTTT. As protein: CASSFQLAGNTGELFF.

The chain uses TRBV5-1 and TRBJ1-1; maybe TRBD1 (5 bases). CDR1 is SGHRS and CDR2 is YFSETQ in the germline V gene. V was cut by 4 bases and J by 5 bases, with 9 bases left in between. The CDR3 runs 12 residues. Here the CDR3 reads CASSEDRTEAFF. In DNA, the CDR3 is TGCGCCAGCAGCGAAGACAGAACTGAAGCTTTCTTT.

CDR3 in DNA: TGTGCCAGCAGTTACTCGGCAGGTTCGCGGACTTACGAGCAGTACTTC. Residues: CASSYSAGSRTYEQYF. The chain couples TRBV6-5 to TRBJ2-5, with D tentatively TRBD2 (5 bases). The DNA end is more similar to TRBJ2-7, so the J call may be wrong. Germline CDR1 MNHEY, CDR2 SVGAGI. The CDR3 covers 16 residues.

The chain uses TRBV11-2 and TRBJ1-1; D is unresolved. The V end was cut by 2 bases, the J end by 3 bases, with 7 bases between. The CDR3 is made up of 13 amino acids. Germline-derived CDR1 and CDR2 are SGHAT and FQNNGV. CDR3 residues: CASSLFPDTEAFF. The CDR3 bases are TGTGCCAGCAGCTTATTCCCCGACACTGAAGCTTTCTTT.

The chain is built from TRBV6-1 and TRBJ2-1; D gene uncertain. The CDR3 is 13 amino acids. Deletions cut 6 bases from V and 2 bases from J, with 8 bases between. Per germline, CDR1 MNHNS and CDR2 SASEGT. The CDR3 sequence: CASSTRTYNEQFF. The CDR3, as DNA: TGTGCCAGCAGCACTCGAACCTACAATGAGCAGTTCTTC.

The chain links TRBV2 to TRBJ2-3; 7 bases are a match to TRBD2. CDR3 length equals 14 residues. The trim removed 8 bases at V and 2 bases at J, leaving 7 bases unmatched. CDR1 and CDR2 (germline): SNHLY, FYNNEI. Here the CDR3 DNA reads TGTGCCAGCTCGAGCGGGGACTACACAGATACGCAGTATTTT. Protein sequence: CASSSGDYTDTQYF.

This rearrangement joins TRBV30 to TRBJ2-7; TRBD1 aligns across 7 bases. The V and J ends lost 5 bases and 2 bases, in that order; junction bases with no gene match: 6. The CDR3 spans 13 residues. CDR1 is GTSNPN, CDR2 SVGIG, per germline (reference sequence). CDR3 bases: TGTGCCTGGGGGACAGTTGCTCCCTACGAGCAGTACTTC. This encodes CAWGTVAPYEQYF.

This clone has just one count. The chain couples TRBV18 to TRBJ1-5, with no clear D. Between the trimmed V and J ends, which lost 6 bases and 4 bases, there was a span of 13 bases. Germline V gene data show CDR1 as KGHSH and CDR2 as LQKENI. There are 14 residues in the CDR3. The CDR3 DNA sequence: TGTGCCAGCTCGCCCATCGGTCGGAATCAGCCCCAGCATTTT. The encoded protein is CASSPIGRNQPQHF.

The chain employs TRBV30 and TRBJ1-3; 7 bases align to TRBD1. The trim removed 4 bases at V and 5 bases at J, leaving 2 bases unmatched. Germline V CDR1 and CDR2: GTSNPN, SVGIG (reference sequence). CDR3 length: 12 residues. CDR3 in DNA: TGTGCCTGGAACAGGGGCAGAAACACCATATATTTT. Protein: CAWNRGRNTIYF.

Written as DNA, the CDR3 is TGTGCCAGTAGTCCCGGGGGGGCCTTTGGCGGGGAGCTGTTTTTT. This gives the protein CASSPGGAFGGELFF. The V and J genes are TRBV19 and TRBJ2-2; 8 nucleotides agree with TRBD2. V lost 5 bases, J lost 7 bases, and 9 bases stayed unmatched. This CDR3 contains 15 residues. Germline V gene data show CDR1 as LNHDA and CDR2 as SQIVND (reference sequence). Full variable domain (rest looked up from reference TRBV19 and TRBJ2-2): DGGITQSPKYLFRKEGQNVTLSCEQNLNHDAMYWYRQDPGQGLRLIYYSQIVNDFQKGDIAEGYSVSREKKESFPLTVTSAQKNPTAFYLCASSPGGAFGGELFFGEGSRLTVL.

The chain recombines TRBV6-5 with TRBJ2-7, with D unclear. Germline V gene lookup returns CDR1 MNHEY and CDR2 SVGAGI. CDR3 size: 12 residues. V lost 5 bases to trimming and J lost 6 bases, with 11 bases between them. CDR3 sequence reads: CASSHRSGEQYF. CDR3 bases: TGTGCCAGCAGTCATCGATCAGGCGAGCAGTACTTC.

This clone came up once. V is TRBV4-3 and J is TRBJ1-6; the match to TRBD1 covers 9 bases. Germline V lookup: CDR1 LGHNA, CDR2 YSLEER. V shed 0 bases and J 7 bases; nucleotides not matched to a gene: 4. This CDR3 region has 16 residues. The CDR3 DNA reads as TGCGCCAGCAGCCAAGATTGGGGACAGGGAAATTCACCCCTCCACTTT. Translating gives CASSQDWGQGNSPLHF.

The rearrangement joins TRBV11-1 to TRBJ2-3, with 9 bases that match TRBD1. The germline gives CDR1 SGHAT, CDR2 FQDESV (reference sequence). The CDR3 loop spans 16 amino acids. The V segment lost 1 base and the J segment 4 bases; nucleotides outside the gene matches: 6. The DNA for the CDR3 is TGTGCCAGCAGCTTAGAGTGGACAGGGGAACCAGATACGCAGTATTTT. It translates to CASSLEWTGEPDTQYF. Using reference TRBV11-1 and TRBJ2-3 for the parts outside the CDR3, the full variable domain is EAEVAQSPRYKITEKSQAVAFWCDPISGHATLYWYRQILGQGPELLVQFQDESVVDDSQLPKDRFSAERLKGVDSTLKIQPAELGDSAMYLCASSLEWTGEPDTQYFGPGTRLTVL.

This clone was found once. The genes are TRBV9 and TRBJ2-3; 8 nucleotides agree with TRBD1. The germline V gene encodes CDR1 SGDLS and CDR2 YYNGEE. The CDR3 runs to 15 residues. V dropped 0 bases and J dropped 4; count of bases not matched to a gene: 4. DNA of the CDR3: TGTGCCAGCAGCGTAGATTACAGGGGGGCAGATACGCAGTATTTT. Residues: CASSVDYRGADTQYF.

The chain recombines TRBV4-2 with TRBJ2-3, with 7 bases fitting TRBD1. The CDR3 covers 15 residues. Germline CDR1 LGHNA, CDR2 YNFKEQ. With V trimmed by 2 bases and J by 3 bases, 5 bases remained unmatched. CDR3 protein: CASSQPQGETDTQYF. The CDR3 DNA is TGTGCCAGCAGCCAACCCCAGGGGGAAACAGATACGCAGTATTTT.

The rearrangement links TRBV6-6 to TRBJ2-5, with 7 positions matching TRBD2. Germline V gene lookup returns CDR1 MNHNY and CDR2 SVGAGI (reference sequence). The V gene end was trimmed by 2 bases and the J gene end by 3 bases; junction bases not matched to a gene: 6. CDR3 length: 15 residues. CDR3 sequence: CASSYGPGGKETQYF. DNA for the CDR3: TGTGCCAGCAGTTACGGCCCGGGAGGTAAAGAGACCCAGTACTTC.

This chain uses TRBV5-5 with TRBJ2-5, with 12 bases lining up with TRBD2. This CDR3 is 16 amino acids long. CDR1 is SGHKS, CDR2 YYEKEE, per germline (reference sequence). The junction had 4 bases not matched to a gene; V was cut back by 0 bases and J by 4 bases. The CDR3 sequence: CASSLGLAGGGETQYF. CDR3 sequence (DNA): TGTGCCAGCAGCTTGGGCCTAGCGGGAGGGGGAGAGACCCAGTACTTC.

Only one count was recorded for this clone. J is TRBJ2-5 and V is TRBV9; 14 bases map to TRBD2. Germline V CDR1 and CDR2: SGDLS, YYNGEE. V trimming: 0 bases; J trimming: 3 bases; junction bases outside the gene matches: 4. The CDR3 covers 17 residues. The CDR3 reads CASSVGMGLAGEETQYF. The DNA for the CDR3 is TGTGCCAGCAGCGTAGGGATGGGACTAGCGGGAGAAGAGACCCAGTACTTC.

The rearrangement joins TRBV5-1 to TRBJ2-7; TRBD1 agrees at 8 bases. V dropped 0 bases and J dropped 3; count of bases not matched to a gene: 2. The CDR3 runs 14 residues. Germline-derived CDR1 and CDR2 are SGHRS and YFSETQ. As DNA, the CDR3 is TGCGCCAGCAGCTTGGTGGGGACAGGCTACGAGCAGTACTTC. Protein product: CASSLVGTGYEQYF.

This chain links TRBV10-3 with TRBJ2-1; 7 bases match TRBD1. V lost 4 bases and J lost 4; bases outside the gene matches: 7. CDR3 length: 15 amino acids. Looked up from germline, CDR1 is ENHRY and CDR2 is SYGVKD. The CDR3 nucleotides read TGTGCCATCAGTGTCACAGGGGAAACTTACAATGAGCAGTTCTTC. As protein: CAISVTGETYNEQFF.

The V call is TRBV6-1, the J call TRBJ1-5; a possible D gene is TRBD1 (6 bases). In germline, CDR1 is MNHNS, CDR2 SASEGT. Trimming stripped 6 bases from V and 9 bases from J, with 15 bases between. The CDR3 runs to 13 residues. CDR3 region: CASRTGYLGPQHF. The CDR3 DNA reads as TGTGCCAGCAGGACAGGATACTTAGGGCCCCAGCATTTT.

The V gene is TRBV28, the J gene TRBJ1-6; D uncertain. The CDR3 is 15 amino acids. Between the trimmed V and J ends, which lost 4 bases and 1 base, there was a span of 8 bases. The germline V gene encodes CDR1 MDHEN and CDR2 SYDVKM. The CDR3 nucleotides read TGTGCCAGCAGTTCCCCGAGGTCCTATAATTCACCCCTCCACTTT. It is translated as CASSSPRSYNSPLHF.

The genes are TRBV30 and TRBJ1-5; 10 bases align to TRBD1. Germline V gene sequence: CDR1 GTSNPN, CDR2 SVGIG (reference sequence). With 3 bases clipped from V and 4 bases from J, the junction kept 6 bases outside the gene matches. The CDR3 runs 15 residues. The CDR3 DNA reads as TGTGCCTGGAGACCCAGGGGACAGGGGAATCAGCCCCAGCATTTT. Its translation: CAWRPRGQGNQPQHF.

J is TRBJ1-2 and V is TRBV5-4; D remains unclear. Germline CDR1 is SGHNT and CDR2 is YYREEE (reference sequence). V was shortened by 4 bases and J by 6 bases, with 16 bases between the two germline ends. The CDR3 consists of 14 residues. This CDR3 is CASSPRWWRDGYTF. CDR3 DNA sequence: TGTGCCAGCAGCCCCCGTTGGTGGCGGGATGGCTACACCTTC.

The V and J genes are TRBV12-2 and TRBJ2-1; the table's TRBD2 call for D was not verified on the DNA. TRBV12-2 is noted as a pseudogene. The CDR3 contains 16 residues. For the CDR3, the DNA is TGTGCAAGTCGCCGGCCGAGGGCGAAAGCCTACAATGAGCAGTTCTTC. It yields the protein CASRRPRAKAYNEQFF.

The CDR3 DNA sequence: TGTGCCAGTAGCGACCCCGGGACAGGACTCTCCAATCAGCCCCAGCATTTT. It encodes CASSDPGTGLSNQPQHF. This chain links TRBV19 with TRBJ1-5; TRBD1 aligns across 8 bases. The CDR3 sequence is 17 residues long. Germline CDR1 and CDR2: LNHDA and SQIVND (reference sequence). V was clipped by 6 bases and J by 3 bases; unmatched bases: 13.

V is TRBV15 and J is TRBJ1-3; D is ambiguous. V was cut by 5 bases and J by 1 base, with 6 bases left in between. Looked up from germline, CDR1 is LNHNV and CDR2 is YYDKDF (reference sequence). CDR3 length equals 13 residues. CDR3 sequence (DNA): TGTGCCACCAGCCGGGATTCTGGAAACACCATATATTTT. It encodes CATSRDSGNTIYF.